This T cell receptor beta chain stems from a study of Graves' ophthalmopathy and Graves' hyperthyroidism. Study information: Pretreatment peripheral blood was obtained at initial diagnosis.

Study observations and caveats: Blood also held most thyroid clonotypes expanded above 0.001 frequency. Stable hyperthyroidism and ophthalmopathy were told apart by a 13-signature model, which achieved about 88% sensitivity and roughly 80% specificity.

This clonotype came up many times. The target antigen is unknown. Trimming took off 3 bases at V and 7 bases at J, with 15 bases between the two ends. The CDR3 spans 14 residues. CDR1 is SEHNR, CDR2 FQNEAQ, per germline (reference sequence). Out of about 10 ml of fresh peripheral blood, PBMCs were obtained. CDR3 regions of TCR beta were amplified from RNA transcripts. The authors performed first-round RT-PCR with HTBI primers and then a second-round multiplex PCR. TCRdb used MiXCR to reprocess the multiplex PCR reads, holding one entry per CDR3 protein. The sample carries about 380,000 distinct CDR3 sequences, approximately 15% recorded once.

The sequence was obtained from a woman between 18 and 29 years old with stable Graves' hyperthyroidism. Sequencing was done on a sample of peripheral blood. The chain is built from TRBV7-9 and TRBJ1-1; D not certain. The CDR3 DNA follows: TGTGCCAGCAGCTTTAAGCTGGGCAGAAGTGAAGCTTTCTTT. Translating gives CASSFKLGRSEAFF.